This TCR beta chain appears in the sequencing data of a study of fetal regulatory T cell absence and autoimmunity. Only in-frame clones appear in the TCRdb table, and some are missing; sequencing was by immunoSEQ multiplex PCR. The sample shows just over 45,000 clones, about four fifths of them seen only once. The trim removed 2 bases at V and 12 bases at J, leaving 13 bases unmatched. The CDR3 consists of 15 residues. Looked up from germline, CDR1 is MNHEY and CDR2 is SVGAGI. The chain couples TRBV6-5 to TRBJ1-1; 9 positions match TRBD1. The source is a newborn boy with IPEX syndrome. Sequencing was done on a sample of cord blood. The CDR3 spells CASSYDNSGTGLTFF. Here the CDR3 DNA reads TGTGCCAGCAGTTACGATAATTCCGGGACAGGGCTAACTTTCTTT.